In its sample, the clone carrying this T cell receptor beta chain was seen once. Its antigen is currently unknown. These data come from a study of shared clonotypes between healthy human individuals. The healthy adult donors were HIV-negative and reported no recent acute infections or vaccinations. Germline CDR1 and CDR2: LGHNT and FRNRAP. With V trimmed by 7 bases and J by 1 base, 19 bases remained unmatched. The CDR3 has 18 residues. General study results and limits: Generation probability values for non-shared clonotypes were lower than those for clonotypes shared by all four donors. Sequencing depth was expected to influence donor clonotype sharing.

Some clones are missing from TCRdb's copy, which holds only in-frame ones; the method was immunoSEQ multiplex PCR. The sample lists around 1 million clones, approximately 76% occurring once. Sequencing input: memory CD4+ T cells sorted from blood. Specified subset: CD45RA-negative fraction. The clonotype comes from a man aged 18 to 35 in good health. The V and J genes are TRBV12-5 and TRBJ2-7; TRBD2 matches at 7 bases. CDR3 sequence (DNA): TGTGCTAGTGCCCCACGTGGTGGCGCGGGAGAAAGGTCCTACGAGCAGTACTTC. It codes for CASAPRGGAGERSYEQYF.